These 17 T cell receptor beta chains share one sample of origin, sequenced in a study of shared clonotypes between healthy human individuals. Assay used: immunoSEQ multiplex PCR; TCRdb lists only in-frame clones, some missing. In the table there are over 400,000 clones, 95% to 96% of which are singletons. The sequenced sample was naive CD4+ T cells sorted from blood. Indicated subset: CD45RA+ positively selected. All receptors derive from a young woman in good health.

The V and J genes are TRBV18 and TRBJ2-7; 7 nucleotides agree with TRBD2. V lost 3 bases and J lost 4; bases outside the gene matches: 6. The V gene's germline CDR1 is KGHSH and CDR2 LQKENI. The CDR3 is made up of 14 amino acids. The DNA for the CDR3 is TGTGCCAGCTCACCGGGGGGAGGGATTTACGAGCAGTACTTC. Amino acids: CASSPGGGIYEQYF.

This rearrangement joins TRBV25-1 to TRBJ2-2; 9 positions agree with TRBD2. Germline trimming cut 1 base from V and 4 bases from J; bases unmatched to any gene: 7. Germline CDR1 MGHDK, CDR2 SYGVNS. CDR3 length: 17 residues. For the CDR3, the DNA is TGTGCCAGCAGTGAATCTGGTCTAGCGGGAAGCACCGGGGAGCTGTTTTTT. Its translation: CASSESGLAGSTGELFF.

This clone was observed a single time. The V call is TRBV18, the J call TRBJ2-7; weak D call: TRBD2 (6 bases). The germline V and J ends were trimmed by 0 bases and 6 bases, with 18 bases remaining between them. The length of the CDR3 is 16 residues. Germline loops: CDR1 KGHSH, CDR2 LQKENI. The CDR3 DNA sequence: TGTGCCAGCTCACCACCGCTGTCCGGGAGTGTCCTCGAGCAGTACTTC. Residues: CASSPPLSGSVLEQYF.

This chain joins TRBV13 and TRBJ2-1; 9 bases fit TRBD2. Germline V gene data show CDR1 as PRHDT and CDR2 as FYEKMQ (reference sequence). CDR3 length equals 17 residues. With V trimmed by 4 bases and J by 7 bases, 14 bases remained unmatched. The CDR3 DNA follows: TGTGCCAGCAGCTCCCCGTTTCTAGCGGGACACGGAAATGAGCAGTTCTTC. It specifies CASSSPFLAGHGNEQFF.

This rearrangement joins TRBV28 to TRBJ1-5, with 11 bases matching TRBD1. Per germline, CDR1 MDHEN and CDR2 SYDVKM. With 2 bases clipped from V and 3 bases from J, the junction kept 6 bases outside the gene matches. There are 17 residues in the CDR3. The DNA of the CDR3 is TGTGCCAGCAGTTTACCGGGACAGGGGGGTTCCAATCAGCCCCAGCATTTT. Its translation is CASSLPGQGGSNQPQHF.

The J gene is TRBJ2-7, the V gene TRBV28; 8 positions agree with TRBD1. The CDR3 totals 12 residues. CDR1 is MDHEN and CDR2 is SYDVKM in the germline V gene. J lost 12 bases, V lost 5 bases, and 9 bases had no gene match. The CDR3: CASSPRTGTGYF. CDR3 sequence (DNA): TGTGCCAGCAGTCCCCGGACAGGGACGGGGTACTTC.

For the CDR3, the DNA is TGTGCCAGCTCGAGTCAGCGGACCCAAGAGACCCAGTACTTC. This codes for CASSSQRTQETQYF. The genes are TRBV18 and TRBJ2-5; D is possibly TRBD2 (5 bases). The CDR3 length is 14 residues. Trimming cost V 6 bases and J 1 base, with 12 bases left between them. Germline CDR1 and CDR2: KGHSH and LQKENI. The entire variable domain, with the rest obtained from reference TRBV18 and TRBJ2-5, is as follows: NAGVMQNPRHLVRRRGQEARLRCSPMKGHSHVYWYRQLPEEGLKFMVYLQKENIIDESGMPKERFSAEFPKEGPSILRIQQVVRGDSAAYFCASSSQRTQETQYFGPGTRLLVL.

V is TRBV2 and J is TRBJ1-5; D unclear. The CDR3 totals 11 residues. Per germline, CDR1 SNHLY and CDR2 FYNNEI. V was shortened by 6 bases and J by 7 bases, with 7 bases between the two germline ends. In nucleotides, the CDR3 is TGTGCCAGCAGACTCTACCAGCCCCAGCATTTT. As protein: CASRLYQPQHF.

The chain is built from TRBV7-9 and TRBJ2-5; the D gene is possibly TRBD2 (5 bases). The J call may not be correct, given that the DNA end is closer to TRBJ2-7. This CDR3 has 15 amino acids. Germline loops: CDR1 SEHNR, CDR2 FQNEAQ (reference sequence). CDR3: CASSLASASSYEQYF. The CDR3 DNA follows: TGTGCCAGCAGCTTAGCTAGCGCTAGCTCCTACGAGCAGTACTTC.

The chain carries TRBV27 and TRBJ2-7; 9 nucleotides align to TRBD2. The CDR3 is made up of 14 amino acids. The germline gives CDR1 MNHEY, CDR2 SMNVEV (reference sequence). V shed 5 bases, J shed 2 bases, and the junction held 4 bases outside the gene matches. CDR3 nucleotides: TGTGCCAGCAGTAATGGACTAGCGCCCTACGAGCAGTACTTC. It translates to CASSNGLAPYEQYF.

The chain recombines TRBV28 with TRBJ2-3; TRBD1 aligns across 7 bases. The CDR3 sequence is 15 residues long. The germline gives CDR1 MDHEN, CDR2 SYDVKM. J gave up 0 bases and V 5 bases, and 5 bases lay outside the gene matches. The CDR3 DNA sequence: TGTGCCAGCAGTCCCTTAGGGGGCAGCACAGATACGCAGTATTTT. It specifies CASSPLGGSTDTQYF.

The chain combines TRBV5-1 with TRBJ2-2; 14 nucleotides match TRBD2. Germline V gene data show CDR1 as SGHRS and CDR2 as YFSETQ. Trimming at V came to 4 bases and at J to 5 bases, leaving 7 bases not matched to a gene. The CDR3 is 17 amino acids. CDR3 coding DNA: TGCGCCAGCAGCCGGGGGACTAGCGGGAGTCAAACCGGGGAGCTGTTTTTT. Its translation is CASSRGTSGSQTGELFF.

The chain couples TRBV27 to TRBJ1-5; 7 nucleotides match TRBD1. CDR1 is MNHEY and CDR2 is SMNVEV in the germline V gene (reference sequence). The CDR3 is 17 residues long. V lost 3 bases, J lost 7 bases, and 15 bases stayed unmatched. Here the CDR3 reads CASSFSLHDRAAQPQHF. CDR3 in DNA: TGTGCCAGCAGTTTTTCCCTTCATGACAGGGCGGCACAGCCCCAGCATTTT.

The chain combines TRBV19 with TRBJ2-3, with D possibly being TRBD2 (6 bases). V gave up 5 bases and J gave up 2 bases, with 17 bases separating them. The length of the CDR3 is 16 residues. Germline CDR1 is LNHDA and CDR2 is SQIVND (reference sequence). The CDR3 region is CASSFRSGHSTDTQYF. CDR3 nucleotide sequence: TGTGCCAGTAGTTTTCGTAGCGGACACTCCACAGATACGCAGTATTTT.

This clone was detected only once. The gene calls are TRBV18 and TRBJ2-7, with D perhaps TRBD2 (5 bases). The V gene lost 4 bases and the J gene lost 0 bases, with 16 bases spanning the gap. The CDR3 covers 16 residues. In germline, CDR1 is KGHSH, CDR2 LQKENI. As DNA, the CDR3 is TGTGCCAGCTCACGGGGAGAGCCCGCGAGCTCCTACGAGCAGTACTTC. Translating gives CASSRGEPASSYEQYF.

The chain recombines TRBV10-3 with TRBJ1-2; tentatively, D is TRBD1 (6 bases). CDR1 is ENHRY and CDR2 is SYGVKD in the germline V gene. CDR3 length equals 15 residues. V was shortened by 4 bases and J by 4 bases, with 16 bases between the two germline ends. The CDR3 DNA is TGTGCCATCAGTGCGGAGGGGGTAGTTGGCTATGGCTACACCTTC. It specifies CAISAEGVVGYGYTF.

This sequence joins TRBV25-1 and TRBJ1-2; D is unclear. CDR1 MGHDK and CDR2 SYGVNS come from the germline V gene. The length of the CDR3 is 14 residues. V dropped 6 bases and J dropped 4 bases, with 15 bases sitting between them. The CDR3: CASRGLPLLYGYTF. Here the CDR3 DNA reads TGTGCCAGCAGGGGCTTACCTCTCCTCTATGGCTACACCTTC.